These 24 T cell receptor beta chains originate from one sample sequenced in a study of T cell changes during pregnancy in multiple sclerosis. The data were produced by immunoSEQ multiplex PCR, yet TCRdb's version contains in-frame clones alone and is incomplete. The data contain approximately 40,000 clones, 85% to 95% of them singletons. Sequencing was performed on CD8+ T cells from peripheral blood mononuclear cells, taken in the third trimester of pregnancy. Source of these receptors: a female donor with multiple sclerosis, enrolled in a pregnancy study.

V and J are TRBV27 and TRBJ2-7; maybe TRBD1 (6 bases). Looked up from germline, CDR1 is MNHEY and CDR2 is SMNVEV (reference sequence). The CDR3 runs 14 residues. V gave up 3 bases and J gave up 3 bases, with 12 bases separating them. The CDR3 DNA sequence: TGTGCCAGCAGTTTCAGGGGTTCGAGCTACGAGCAGTACTTC. It translates to CASSFRGSSYEQYF.

The V gene is TRBV19, the J gene TRBJ1-2, with 8 bases lining up with TRBD1. Germline V gene sequence: CDR1 LNHDA, CDR2 SQIVND (reference sequence). V trimming: 8 bases; J trimming: 6 bases; junction bases outside the gene matches: 8. This CDR3 comprises 13 residues. The CDR3 spells CASEGGQVDGYTF. Here the CDR3 DNA reads TGTGCCAGTGAAGGGGGACAGGTGGATGGCTACACCTTC.

This chain uses TRBV5-4 with TRBJ1-3; D ambiguous. V lost 0 bases to trimming and J lost 2 bases, with 6 bases between them. The CDR3 contains 14 residues. Germline assignment: CDR1 SGHNT and CDR2 YYREEE (reference sequence). The CDR3 sequence: CASSLDTAGNTIYF. In nucleotides, the CDR3 is TGTGCCAGCAGCTTGGACACAGCTGGAAACACCATATATTTT.

The chain is built from TRBV9 and TRBJ2-2; tentatively, D is TRBD1 (5 bases). Germline CDR1 SGDLS, CDR2 YYNGEE. The germline V and J ends were trimmed by 3 bases and 1 base, with 10 bases remaining between them. The CDR3 sequence is 15 residues long. CDR3 in DNA: TGTGCCAGCAGCGCGACGACAGTGAACACCGGGGAGCTGTTTTTT. Protein: CASSATTVNTGELFF.

This chain connects TRBV19 to TRBJ1-2; 9 bases fit TRBD1. CDR3 size: 13 residues. In germline, CDR1 is LNHDA, CDR2 SQIVND (reference sequence). V lost 5 bases and J lost 8; bases outside the gene matches: 6. CDR3 amino acids: CASSLGTGYGYTF. The CDR3 nucleotides are TGTGCCAGTAGTCTAGGGACAGGGTACGGCTACACCTTC.

This chain connects TRBV2 to TRBJ2-1, with 9 bases that match TRBD2. This CDR3 comprises 12 residues. Per the germline V gene, CDR1 is SNHLY and CDR2 is FYNNEI. The V segment lost 6 bases and the J segment 15 bases; nucleotides outside the gene matches: 9. DNA for the CDR3: TGTGCCAGCAGGGGGTCCGGGACTAGCCTGTTCTTC. Amino acid sequence: CASRGSGTSLFF.

This rearrangement joins TRBV7-9 to TRBJ2-1, with D possibly TRBD2 on 6 matching bases. Germline V gene sequence: CDR1 SEHNR, CDR2 FQNEAQ (reference sequence). With 8 bases removed from V and 8 bases from J, the gap between germline ends came to 16 bases. The CDR3 consists of 13 residues. This chain's CDR3 is CASVSTSFDEQFF. The CDR3 region has the DNA TGTGCCAGCGTGAGTACTAGCTTTGATGAGCAGTTCTTC. The entire variable domain, with the rest obtained from reference TRBV7-9 and TRBJ2-1, is as follows: DTGVSQNPRHKITKRGQNVTFRCDPISEHNRLYWYRQTLGQGPEFLTYFQNEAQLEKSRLLSDRFSAERPKGSFSTLEIQRTEQGDSAMYLCASVSTSFDEQFFGPGTRLTVL.

The rearrangement links TRBV30 to TRBJ2-1, with TRBD2 as a possible D gene (6 bases). Trimming shortened V by 0 bases and J by 6 bases, and 12 bases separated the two germline ends. The CDR3 length is 14 residues. Germline V gene sequence: CDR1 GTSNPN, CDR2 SVGIG (reference sequence). CDR3 sequence (DNA): TGTGCCTGGAGTGTCGGGCGGGGCGGCAATGAGCAGTTCTTC. As protein: CAWSVGRGGNEQFF.

The chain employs TRBV9 and TRBJ2-1, with D possibly matching TRBD2 (5 bases). This CDR3 comprises 18 residues. The germline V gene has CDR1 SGDLS and CDR2 YYNGEE. The V end was cut by 4 bases, the J end by 1 base, with 21 bases between. The CDR3 protein is CASSSGPRLQRSYNEQFF. In DNA, the CDR3 is TGTGCCAGCAGCTCAGGTCCTAGACTACAACGGTCCTACAATGAGCAGTTCTTC.

The rearrangement joins TRBV7-8 to TRBJ1-4; D not resolved. V was cut by 1 base and J by 7 bases, with 13 bases left in between. The CDR3 sequence is 15 residues long. In germline, CDR1 is SGHVS, CDR2 FQNEAQ. In DNA, the CDR3 is TGTGCCAGCAGCTTAGATCCTGAGGCTATTGAAAAACTGTTTTTT. Translation: CASSLDPEAIEKLFF.

The chain employs TRBV6-1 and TRBJ2-1, with 9 bases identical to TRBD2. Germline V lookup: CDR1 MNHNS, CDR2 SASEGT. V trimming: 2 bases; J trimming: 3 bases; junction bases outside the gene matches: 11. This CDR3 has 18 amino acids. This CDR3 reads CASSENPTGTSFYNEQFF. The CDR3 nucleotides read TGTGCCAGCAGTGAAAATCCGACAGGGACTAGCTTCTACAATGAGCAGTTCTTC.

This rearrangement joins TRBV29-1 to TRBJ2-5; D perhaps matches TRBD2 (6 bases). The ends were cut back, 2 bases at V and 5 bases at J, with 21 bases in the middle. This CDR3 is 16 amino acids long. Germline-derived CDR1 and CDR2 are SQVTM and ANQGSEA. CDR3 bases: TGCAGCGTTGAAAAGACGGAGGGGCCGCCAGAGGAGACCCAGTACTTC. It translates to CSVEKTEGPPEETQYF.

The chain is built from TRBV6-6 and TRBJ1-4; D is possibly TRBD1 (6 bases). The V end was cut by 2 bases, the J end by 2 bases, with 12 bases between. This CDR3 spans 16 amino acids. CDR1 is MNHNY, CDR2 SVGAGI, per germline (reference sequence). The CDR3 sequence: CASSYVRDTTNEKLFF. CDR3 nucleotides: TGTGCCAGCAGTTACGTACGGGACACGACTAATGAAAAACTGTTTTTT.

This chain connects TRBV11-3 to TRBJ1-3; 9 nucleotides align to TRBD1. The CDR3 contains 13 residues. Germline-derived CDR1 and CDR2 are SGHNT and YENEEA. Unmatched junction bases numbered 6, after V lost 8 bases and J lost 7 bases. CDR3 sequence: CASSPGQGNTIYF. CDR3 nucleotide sequence: TGTGCCAGCTCGCCGGGACAGGGTAACACCATATATTTT.

The J gene is TRBJ1-1, the V gene TRBV7-9, with D tentatively TRBD1 (6 bases). V lost 5 bases, J lost 2 bases, and 12 bases lay in between. From germline, CDR1 is SEHNR and CDR2 FQNEAQ (reference sequence). The CDR3 runs 14 residues. The chain's CDR3 is CASSILTGNTEAFF. The CDR3, as DNA: TGTGCCAGCAGCATCTTGACAGGTAACACTGAAGCTTTCTTT. Supplemented by reference TRBV7-9 and TRBJ1-1, the full variable domain reads DTGVSQNPRHKITKRGQNVTFRCDPISEHNRLYWYRQTLGQGPEFLTYFQNEAQLEKSRLLSDRFSAERPKGSFSTLEIQRTEQGDSAMYLCASSILTGNTEAFFGQGTRLTVV.

The rearrangement uses TRBV19 and TRBJ1-6, with TRBD1 matching over 12 bases. Per germline, CDR1 LNHDA and CDR2 SQIVND (reference sequence). Trimming at V came to 5 bases and at J to 9 bases, leaving 14 bases not matched to a gene. The CDR3 contains 18 residues. CDR3 DNA sequence: TGTGCCAGTAGTCCTATCCCGCCGGGGACAGGGGGCGGTTCACCCCTCCACTTT. Amino acids: CASSPIPPGTGGGSPLHF.

Here the CDR3 DNA reads TGTGCCAGCAGCCCGATCGACAGGGGGACGACTAATGAAAAACTGTTTTTT. Its protein is CASSPIDRGTTNEKLFF. This chain joins TRBV11-2 and TRBJ1-4; 9 bases agree with TRBD1. V lost 5 bases and J lost 2; bases outside the gene matches: 9. Germline values: CDR1 SGHAT, CDR2 FQNNGV. The CDR3 covers 17 residues. The variable domain in full, completed from reference TRBV11-2 and TRBJ1-4, reads EAGVAQSPRYKIIEKRQSVAFWCNPISGHATLYWYQQILGQGPKLLIQFQNNGVVDDSQLPKDRFSAERLKGVDSTLKIQPAKLEDSAVYLCASSPIDRGTTNEKLFFGSGTQLSVL.

The V call is TRBV7-8, the J call TRBJ2-7; the match to TRBD1 covers 9 bases. V was clipped by 5 bases and J by 5 bases; unmatched bases: 16. The CDR3 totals 17 residues. CDR1 SGHVS and CDR2 FQNEAQ come from the germline V gene. The CDR3 loop is CASSAARTGVFDDEQYF. CDR3 DNA sequence: TGTGCCAGCAGCGCGGCTAGGACAGGGGTTTTTGACGACGAGCAGTACTTC.

The chain is built from TRBV7-6 and TRBJ1-4; 11 bases align to TRBD1. The CDR3 is 15 amino acids. V gave up 4 bases and J gave up 5 bases; unmatched junction bases: 3. Germline V CDR1 and CDR2: SGHVS, FNYEAQ. CDR3 loop: CASSWTGGVNEKLFF. The CDR3 nucleotides are TGTGCCAGCAGCTGGACAGGGGGCGTGAATGAAAAACTGTTTTTT.

This clone was seen a single time. The V and J genes are TRBV9 and TRBJ1-1, with TRBD1 matching 8 bases. J lost 5 bases, V lost 4 bases, and 7 bases had no gene match. Germline assignment: CDR1 SGDLS and CDR2 YYNGEE. The length of the CDR3 is 14 residues. In DNA, the CDR3 is TGTGCCAGCAGCATTACAGGGGGACCGACTGAAGCTTTCTTT. It specifies CASSITGGPTEAFF.

The V call is TRBV6-1, the J call TRBJ2-7; 7 positions agree with TRBD1. The V gene end was trimmed by 6 bases and the J gene end by 6 bases; junction bases not matched to a gene: 11. Per the germline V gene, CDR1 is MNHNS and CDR2 is SASEGT. The CDR3 covers 14 residues. CDR3 DNA: TGTGCCAGCAGGGCCACGACAGGGTCAGGCGAGCAGTACTTC. Residues: CASRATTGSGEQYF.

The chain employs TRBV5-1 and TRBJ1-4; D is unresolved. Germline assignment: CDR1 SGHRS and CDR2 YFSETQ. V was cut by 0 bases and J by 0 bases, with 6 bases left in between. This CDR3 comprises 15 residues. Written as DNA, the CDR3 is TGCGCCAGCAGCTTGGGCGTTGCAACTAATGAAAAACTGTTTTTT. Translation gives CASSLGVATNEKLFF.

The CDR3 loop reads CASSPGQGLNEQYF. DNA for the CDR3: TGTGCCAGCAGCCCAGGACAGGGGTTGAACGAGCAGTACTTC. The chain is built from TRBV6-6 and TRBJ2-7; 9 bases map to TRBD1. Germline-derived CDR1 and CDR2 are MNHNY and SVGAGI (reference sequence). The CDR3 contains 14 residues. After removal of 6 bases from V and 5 bases from J, the junction contained 8 bases not matched to a gene.

The rearrangement joins TRBV7-6 to TRBJ2-7; 7 nucleotides align to TRBD1. Germline V CDR1 and CDR2: SGHVS, FNYEAQ. V lost 4 bases, J lost 5 bases, and 14 bases stayed unmatched. The CDR3 runs to 16 residues. The CDR3 sequence is CASSYRTGRRFDEQYF. The DNA for the CDR3 is TGTGCCAGCAGCTACCGGACAGGCCGGAGGTTTGACGAGCAGTACTTC.